A selection of T cell receptor beta chains follows, all from one sample in a study of cytomegalovirus exposure and HLA in healthy donors. The method was immunoSEQ multiplex PCR; TCRdb's version includes in-frame clones alone and lacks a portion of them. Of approximately 170,000 clones listed, roughly 79% are singletons. The source material was PBMCs. The receptors originated from a woman between 35 and 50 years old in good health and CMV-seronegative. The conserved cysteine and the conserved F or W are not part of the CDR3 here. The size of a clone is reported for some rows only, either as once, few or many, or as a class for expanded clones.

>TRBJ1-4|TRBV30|NA
AWERGRGSEKLF
>TRBJ2-1|TRBV30|NA
AWRGLAGEQF
>TRBJ2-1|TRBV11-2|once
ASSLDSGLAGRVEQF
>TRBJ2-3|TRBV10-3|NA
AISRASGSDTQY
>TRBJ1-2|TRBV7-9|NA
ASSAGRDFGASSYT
>TRBJ2-7|TRBV6-1|NA
ASSEQVATSGPYEQY
>TRBJ2-5|TRBV5-1|NA
ASSYGTLQETQY
>TRBJ2-7|TRBV9|few
ASSVSPQGAYEQY
>TRBJ2-7|TRBV6-5|NA
ASSPPGTGVYEQY
>TRBJ2-5|TRBV19|NA
ASSGQAQETQY
>TRBJ2-1|TRBV20-1|NA
SATGYNEQF
>TRBJ2-7|TRBV11-2|NA
ASSITDRGST
>TRBJ2-1|TRBV7-9|NA
ASSFIAGSSRNEQF
>TRBJ1-1|TRBV29-1|few
SVEGGLNTEAF
>TRBJ1-1|TRBV28|once
ASSLPNRGPSRAF
>TRBJ2-5|TRBV5-1|NA
ASSKTSGTVETQY
>TRBJ2-7|TRBV27|NA
ASSLSGYEQY
>TRBJ2-7|TRBV14|NA
ASSLGQTYEQY
>TRBJ2-2|TRBV27|NA
ASSFYLLPTDTTGELF
>TRBJ1-2|TRBV30|NA
AWSTGGGYGYT
>TRBJ2-3|TRBV11-3|NA
ASSTSTDTQY
>TRBJ1-5|TRBV6-1|NA
ASQRTGGSQPQH
>TRBJ2-1|TRBV6-1|NA
ATVSGSANNEQF
>TRBJ1-1|TRBV9|NA
ASSALDRTEAF
>TRBJ2-1|TRBV30|NA
AWSEEGKQF
>TRBJ2-1|TRBV27|NA
ASSLRTSGPYNEQF
>TRBJ2-3|TRBV9|NA
ASSVARRADTQY
>TRBJ2-1|TRBV27|NA
ASSSHRGGNEQF
>TRBJ2-7|TRBV9|NA
ASSVGGQAPTSYEQY
>TRBJ2-5|TRBV6-6|NA
ASSSSGTVQETQY
>TRBJ2-7|TRBV2|once
ASSGTGDYEQY
>TRBJ1-3|TRBV30|once
AWNPDRASGNTIY
>TRBJ1-1|TRBV7-9|NA
ASSRGMNTEAF
>TRBJ2-3|TRBV7-7|few
ASSHGLAGGSTQY
>TRBJ2-5|TRBV6-5|NA
ANSRAGGQETQY
>TRBJ2-7|TRBV5-6|NA
ASTLGTGTYEQY
>TRBJ2-1|TRBV5-1|NA
ASSFNTGNEQF
>TRBJ2-3|TRBV14|NA
ASSRTASGFDTQY
>TRBJ2-1|TRBV7-9|once
ASSAIAGEQF
>TRBJ2-5|TRBV4-2|few
ASSHLLAGEERETQY
>TRBJ2-7|TRBV18|NA
ASSPSLGDEQY
>TRBJ2-7|TRBV29-1|few
SVAGTSGSDEQY
>TRBJ2-1|TRBV7-8|few
ASSPPGKDEQF
>TRBJ2-5|TRBV6-1|NA
ASSEAGTGTGQETQY
>TRBJ2-5|TRBV9|NA
ASSPRTSGAQETQY
>TRBJ2-7|TRBV28|NA
ASSSGDYSPGYEQY
>TRBJ1-1|TRBV29-1|few
SVDDRENTEAF
>TRBJ1-5|TRBV2|once
ASRGDTNQPQH